This T cell receptor beta chain was sequenced during a study of sequential checkpoint blockade in melanoma. Study information: Randomization was 1:1 between first-line nivolumab→ipilimumab and ipilimumab→nivolumab. Each arm's sequence ended with maintenance nivolumab.

Profiled with immunoSEQ multiplex PCR; TCRdb holds only in-frame clones, not every one. The repertoire includes some 17,000 clones, about 70% of them detected once, and 30% to 35% sits in the top ten. V shed 3 bases and J 8 bases; nucleotides not matched to a gene: 6. The germline CDR1 and CDR2 sequences are MDHEN and SYDVKM. There are 13 residues in the CDR3. Treatment given: randomized to nivolumab then ipilimumab (arm A) or the reverse (arm B). Patients had received no earlier DNA-damaging chemotherapy. From thawed PBMCs, live CD3+CD8+ cells negative for CD19 and CD56 were sorted. The specimen comprised CD8+ T cells sorted from blood (inferred from file names), sampled from a patient given nivolumab and ipilimumab in sequence. This TCR was recovered from a human donor with melanoma. The chain carries TRBV28 and TRBJ1-2; TRBD1 agrees at 7 bases. This chain's CDR3 is CASSFQGVGGYTF. The CDR3 bases are TGTGCCAGCAGTTTTCAGGGGGTCGGCGGCTACACCTTC.